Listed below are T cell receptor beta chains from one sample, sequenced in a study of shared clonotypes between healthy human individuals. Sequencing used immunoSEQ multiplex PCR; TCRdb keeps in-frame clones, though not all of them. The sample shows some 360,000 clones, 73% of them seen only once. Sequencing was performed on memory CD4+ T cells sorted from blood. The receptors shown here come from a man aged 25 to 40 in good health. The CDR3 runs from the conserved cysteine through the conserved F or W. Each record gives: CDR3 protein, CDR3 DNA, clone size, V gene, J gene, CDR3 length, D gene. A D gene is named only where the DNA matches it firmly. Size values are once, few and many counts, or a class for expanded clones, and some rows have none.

CASSFTSLNEQFF,TGTGCCAGCAGCTTTACCTCCTTGAATGAGCAGTTCTTC,NA,TRBV7-2,TRBJ2-1,13,NA
CASIPISYEQYF,TGTGCCAGCATCCCCATCTCCTACGAGCAGTACTTC,NA,TRBV7-9,TRBJ2-7,12,NA
CASSIARGRVDPQHF,TGTGCCAGTAGTATAGCCAGGGGGCGGGTTGATCCCCAGCATTTT,NA,TRBV19,TRBJ1-5,15,TRBD1
CASKGRVREEQYF,TGTGCCTCCAAGGGTAGGGTTAGAGAAGAGCAGTACTTC,NA,TRBV28,TRBJ2-7,13,NA
CASSLQGGGGYTF,TGTGCCAGCAGCTTGCAGGGTGGCGGCGGCTACACCTTC,NA,TRBV5-4,TRBJ1-2,13,NA
CASSLIPNSDEQFF,TGTGCCAGCAGCTTAATCCCCAACTCCGATGAGCAGTTCTTC,NA,TRBV7-9,TRBJ2-1,14,NA
CASSLNGNMNTEAFF,TGTGCCAGCAGCTTAAACGGAAACATGAACACTGAAGCTTTCTTT,NA,TRBV7-9,TRBJ1-1,15,NA
CASSLVAADQPQHF,TGTGCCAGCAGTTTAGTGGCAGCAGATCAGCCCCAGCATTTT,NA,TRBV28,TRBJ1-5,14,NA
CATSRTSGEQFF,TGTGCCACCAGCAGGACGTCGGGAGAGCAGTTCTTC,NA,TRBV15,TRBJ2-1,12,NA
CASSPQGNTGELFF,TGCGCCAGCAGTCCACAGGGGAACACCGGGGAGCTGTTTTTT,NA,TRBV5-1,TRBJ2-2,14,NA
CASSPHGTGDYEQYF,TGTGCCAGCAGCCCCCACGGGACAGGCGACTACGAGCAGTACTTC,few,TRBV7-2,TRBJ2-7,15,TRBD1
CASSISGTDFFFYGYTF,TGTGCCAGCAGTATTTCAGGGACAGACTTTTTTTTCTATGGCTACACCTTC,NA,TRBV27,TRBJ1-2,17,TRBD1
CASSLGTGVYGYTF,TGCGCCAGCAGCTTGGGGACAGGGGTCTATGGCTACACCTTC,NA,TRBV5-1,TRBJ1-2,14,TRBD1
CASGTGANYGYTF,TGTGCCAGCGGGACAGGGGCTAACTATGGCTACACCTTC,once,TRBV28,TRBJ1-2,13,TRBD1
CASSHGRNNQPQHF,TGTGCCAGCAGTCACGGGAGGAACAATCAGCCCCAGCATTTT,NA,TRBV28,TRBJ1-5,14,NA
CASSLEQGATQYF,TGTGCCAGCAGCTTGGAACAGGGGGCGACCCAGTACTTC,NA,TRBV11-1,TRBJ2-5,13,TRBD1
CASSESVFRPDLSSYEQYF,TGCGCCAGCAGTGAGTCCGTTTTTCGTCCGGATCTAAGCTCCTACGAGCAGTACTTC,NA,TRBV10-1,TRBJ2-7,19,NA
CASSPLAQVGYNEQFF,TGTGCCAGCAGCCCCTTAGCGCAAGTGGGTTACAATGAGCAGTTCTTC,NA,TRBV7-6,TRBJ2-1,16,NA
CASSLLGQGSSYEQYF,TGTGCCAGCAGTTTACTCGGACAGGGATCCTCCTACGAGCAGTACTTC,NA,TRBV28,TRBJ2-7,16,TRBD1
CASSEERNQPQHF,TGTGCCAGCAGTGAAGAGAGAAATCAGCCCCAGCATTTT,many,TRBV2,TRBJ1-5,13,NA
CASSLRATEAFF,TGTGCCAGCAGCTTAAGGGCAACTGAAGCTTTCTTT,NA,TRBV5-4,TRBJ1-1,12,NA
CASSLRQEGYTF,TGCGCCAGCAGCTTACGTCAGGAGGGCTACACCTTC,NA,TRBV5-1,TRBJ1-2,12,NA
CACTGGGETQYF,TGTGCCTGTACAGGGGGCGGCGAGACCCAGTACTTC,NA,TRBV30,TRBJ2-5,12,TRBD1
CASSYSGGGETQYF,TGTGCCAGCAGTTACTCTGGGGGCGGAGAGACCCAGTACTTC,NA,TRBV6-5,TRBJ2-5,14,NA
CASRMGIGADTEAFF,TGCGCCAGCAGGATGGGGATAGGAGCGGACACTGAAGCTTTCTTT,few,TRBV5-1,TRBJ1-1,15,NA